This T cell receptor (beta chain) was captured by sequencing in a study of regulatory T cells in long-lasting Graves disease. Time point reported: newly diagnosed GD, antithyroid drugs for less than 3 months. Making the TCR library involved RNA that had been extracted from PBMCs. The authors built TCR beta libraries using iRepertoire HTBI primers and Arm-PCR of CDR3 regions. Each CDR3 protein is one row after TCRdb ran MiXCR on the multiplex PCR reads. The sample holds about 440,000 distinct CDR3 sequences; under 15% are singletons and the top ten take 15% to 20%. This clonotype was seen at least ten times. Its antigen is currently unknown. V dropped 3 bases and J dropped 4 bases, with 16 bases sitting between them. This CDR3 contains 16 residues. General observations from the study: Analysis covered peripheral blood alone, not thyroid tissue. TCR diversity was lower in persistent than newly diagnosed Graves' disease.

The same data also contributed to another study, on T cells in Graves' hyperthyroidism and ophthalmopathy. That study adds: Carried out on the TCR CDR3, a first-round RT-PCR used the HTBI primer set.

This sequence joins TRBV12-3 or TRBV12-4 and TRBJ1-3; weak D call: TRBD1 (6 bases). Sequenced here: peripheral blood mononuclear cells (PBMCs), sampled at new diagnosis, from a patient treated with antithyroid drugs. The sequence was obtained from a woman aged 30 to 39 with Graves disease. CDR3 residues: CASSFSRGRLGNTIYF. The DNA of the CDR3 is TGTGCCAGCAGTTTTTCCCGGGGGCGACTGGGAAACACCATATATTTT.